This T cell receptor beta chain is from a study of T cell changes during pregnancy in multiple sclerosis. Measured with immunoSEQ multiplex PCR; TCRdb has only the in-frame clones, and not every one. The profile shows tens of thousands of clones, around 90% of them singletons. This CDR3 has 14 amino acids. V dropped 5 bases and J dropped 0 bases, with 8 bases sitting between them. CDR1 and CDR2 (germline): LNHDA, SQIVND (reference sequence). The V and J genes are TRBV19 and TRBJ1-3; D is ambiguous. The sequenced sample was CD4+ T cells from peripheral blood mononuclear cells, obtained in the third trimester of pregnancy. The TCR originated in a female donor with multiple sclerosis, enrolled in a pregnancy study. The CDR3 nucleotides are TGTGCCAGTAGTGACGGGAGCTCTGGAAACACCATATATTTT. Amino acid sequence: CASSDGSSGNTIYF. The entire variable domain, with the rest obtained from reference TRBV19 and TRBJ1-3, is as follows: DGGITQSPKYLFRKEGQNVTLSCEQNLNHDAMYWYRQDPGQGLRLIYYSQIVNDFQKGDIAEGYSVSREKKESFPLTVTSAQKNPTAFYLCASSDGSSGNTIYFGEGSWLTVV.